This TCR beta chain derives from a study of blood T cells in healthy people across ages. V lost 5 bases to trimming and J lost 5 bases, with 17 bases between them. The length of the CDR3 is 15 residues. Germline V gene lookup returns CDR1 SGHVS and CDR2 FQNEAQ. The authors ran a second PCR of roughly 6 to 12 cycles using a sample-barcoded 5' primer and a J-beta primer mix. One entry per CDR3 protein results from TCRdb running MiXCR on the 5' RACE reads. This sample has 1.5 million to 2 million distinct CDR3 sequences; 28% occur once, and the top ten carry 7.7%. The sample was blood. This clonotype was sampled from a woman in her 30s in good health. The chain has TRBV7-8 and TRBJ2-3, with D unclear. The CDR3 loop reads CASSPVEELRDTQYF. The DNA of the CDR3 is TGTGCCAGCAGCCCAGTCGAGGAGCTCCGAGATACGCAGTATTTT. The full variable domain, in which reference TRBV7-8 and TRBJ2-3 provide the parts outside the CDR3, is GAGVSQSPRYKVAKRGQDVALRCDPISGHVSLFWYQQALGQGPEFLTYFQNEAQLDKSGLPSDRFFAERPEGSVSTLKIQRTQQEDSAVYLCASSPVEELRDTQYFGPGTRLTVL.